A selection of T cell receptor beta chains follows, all from one sample in a study of shared clonotypes between healthy human individuals. Libraries were prepared by immunoSEQ multiplex PCR; TCRdb keeps only in-frame clonotypes and omits some of them. The sample lists 2 million to 3 million clones; more than 85% were seen once. The sequenced material came from naive CD4+ T cells from PBMCs. These TCRs come from a man aged 18-30 years in good health. Some clones in this sample may be carry-over from other donors' samples. Each CDR3 is given with its conserved first and last residue. The D gene is left open where the match is weak. The size of a clone is reported for some rows only, either as once, few or many, or as a class for expanded clones.

>-|-|TRBJ2-7|TRBV10-1
TGCGCCAGCAGTGAGGGACAGTTCCCCTACGAGCAGTACTTC
CASSEGQFPYEQYF
>-|few|TRBJ1-2|TRBV29-1
TGCAGCGTTGATGGCTACACCTTC
CSVDGYTF
>TRBD2|-|TRBJ2-7|TRBV5-4
TGTGCCAGCAGCCGTACTAGCGGCCTCTACGAGCAGTACTTC
CASSRTSGLYEQYF
>-|-|TRBJ1-4|TRBV6-5
TGTGCCAGCAGTTACGGGGAGAATGAAAAACTGTTTTTT
CASSYGENEKLFF
>-|-|TRBJ2-2|TRBV5-1
TGCGCCAGCGGCTTCCAGCCATCGAACACCGGGGAGCTGTTTTTT
CASGFQPSNTGELFF
>TRBD2|-|TRBJ2-1|TRBV5-4
TGTGCCAGCAGCTCCGGACTAGCGGGAGCATTGGATGAGCAGTTCTTC
CASSSGLAGALDEQFF
>-|-|TRBJ1-3|TRBV7-2
TGTGCCAGCAGCGCCCCATCCTCTGGAAACACCATATATTTT
CASSAPSSGNTIYF
>TRBD1|many|TRBJ1-2|TRBV30
TGTGCCTGGAGTCGCCGGGACAGGGACTATGGCTACACCTTC
CAWSRRDRDYGYTF
>-|-|TRBJ2-3|TRBV7-3
TGTGCCAGCAGCTTAGCCGGGGGCGGGATAGATACGCAGTATTTT
CASSLAGGGIDTQYF
>-|-|TRBJ2-1|TRBV7-2
TGTGCCAGCAGCCCCGTCAGAAATGAGCAGTTCTTC
CASSPVRNEQFF
>-|-|TRBJ1-2|TRBV23-1
TGCGCCGGACCGGGACACCACTATGGCTACACCTTC
CAGPGHHYGYTF
>-|-|TRBJ1-4|TRBV19
TGTGCCAGTAGGCATCACAGGAATATGTTTTTT
CASRHHRNMFF
>-|-|TRBJ1-4|TRBV6-6
TGTGCCAGCAGTCCGCCGGCGGGCGCAACTAATGAAAAACTGTTTTTT
CASSPPAGATNEKLFF
>-|-|TRBJ2-7|TRBV15
TGTGCCACCAGCAGAGATAGGGGGAACGAGCAGTACTTC
CATSRDRGNEQYF
>-|-|TRBJ1-1|TRBV30
TGTGCCTGGAGTGTACCCCCAGGAGGGGCTTTCTTT
CAWSVPPGGAFF
>-|-|TRBJ2-1|TRBV5-1
TGCGCCAGCAGCTTCGACCTCCATGAGCAGTTCTTC
CASSFDLHEQFF
>-|-|TRBJ2-5|TRBV2
TGTGCCAGCAATCAGGAAGAGACCCAGTACTTC
CASNQEETQYF
>-|-|TRBJ2-1|TRBV29-1
TGCAGCGTTGAAATTGTAGGGAAGGGGCAGTTCTTC
CSVEIVGKGQFF
>-|-|TRBJ1-2|TRBV6-1
TGTGCCAGCAGTCCAGGTGGGAGTAACTATGGCTACACCTTC
CASSPGGSNYGYTF
>-|-|TRBJ2-3|TRBV7-9
TGTGCCAGCAGCCGAAGCGGGAGCACAGATACGCAGTATTTT
CASSRSGSTDTQYF
>-|-|TRBJ1-2|TRBV27
TGTGCCAGCAGTTTCGCAGGGGAGGGGTATGGCTACACCTTC
CASSFAGEGYGYTF
>-|-|TRBJ2-1|TRBV5-1
TGCGCCAGCAGCTCGACTGTCTCCTACAATGAGCAGTTCTTC
CASSSTVSYNEQFF